The entry that follows covers one T cell receptor beta chain sequence. As yet, its antigen is unknown. This sample was included in a study of cytomegalovirus exposure and HLA in healthy donors. Whole-study findings and limits: Researchers had no immune exposure information except CMV serostatus available. Per published reports, the classifier diagnosed cytomegalovirus status with high specificity and sensitivity. Later genetic work tied a missense DCLRE1C variant to beta-chain V and J trimming.

The PCR ran on 60 Vbeta and 13 Jbeta primers. Assay used: immunoSEQ multiplex PCR; TCRdb lists only in-frame clones, some missing. Here the sample table reports tens of thousands of clones. The CDR3 loop spans 13 amino acids. Germline V CDR1 and CDR2: MNHNS, SASEGT. The ends were cut back, 6 bases at V and 6 bases at J, with 12 bases in the middle. The donors, nominally healthy at sampling, likely had unrecorded immune exposures. Sequencing was performed on PBMCs. The chain has TRBV6-1 and TRBJ1-5; no clear D gene. This sequence originates from a man in his late teens or twenties in good health and CMV-seropositive. This CDR3 is CASSELFGQPQHF. DNA of the CDR3: TGTGCCAGCAGCGAACTTTTCGGTCAGCCCCAGCATTTT.